The 13 T cell receptor beta chains presented below share a single source sample, sequenced in a study of cytomegalovirus exposure and HLA in healthy donors. The PCR contained 60 Vbeta and 13 Jbeta primers. TCRdb's table, derived via immunoSEQ multiplex PCR, lists solely in-frame clones and lacks some. Of about 130,000 clones in the sample, around 80% are singletons; the top ten hold 1.3% to 1.5%. Sequencing was performed on PBMCs. The receptors here all came from a female donor in good health and CMV-seronegative.

CDR3 protein: CAWIILPPGQGKNTEAFF. DNA of the CDR3: TGTGCCTGGATCATTCTACCCCCGGGACAGGGAAAGAACACTGAAGCTTTCTTT. The chain joins TRBV30 to TRBJ1-1; 9 positions agree with TRBD1. The CDR3 extends over 18 amino acids. V lost 4 bases to trimming and J lost 1 base; unmatched junction nucleotides: 16. Per germline, CDR1 GTSNPN and CDR2 SVGIG (reference sequence).

The chain links TRBV7-9 to TRBJ1-5; 8 positions match TRBD1. Per germline, CDR1 SEHNR and CDR2 FQNEAQ (reference sequence). The V segment lost 5 bases and the J segment 5 bases; nucleotides outside the gene matches: 8. The CDR3 covers 15 residues. CDR3 sequence reads: CASSPGQGNHQPQHF. The CDR3 DNA reads as TGTGCCAGCAGCCCCGGACAGGGCAATCATCAGCCCCAGCATTTT.

The genes are TRBV7-9 and TRBJ2-7; D possibly corresponds to TRBD2 (6 bases). The CDR3 is 15 amino acids. From germline, CDR1 is SEHNR and CDR2 FQNEAQ (reference sequence). V gave up 0 bases and J gave up 3 bases, with 12 bases separating them. The CDR3 region is CASSLAGEVVYEQYF. The CDR3 DNA reads TGTGCCAGCAGCTTAGCCGGGGAGGTTGTCTACGAGCAGTACTTC.

The CDR3 reads CASSVLGGQNYGYTF. The CDR3 nucleotides are TGCGCCAGCAGCGTTCTGGGGGGTCAGAACTATGGCTACACCTTC. The rearrangement links TRBV5-1 to TRBJ1-2; the D gene is possibly TRBD1 (5 bases). The ends were cut back, 4 bases at V and 2 bases at J, with 15 bases in the middle. The germline CDR1 and CDR2 sequences are SGHRS and YFSETQ. The CDR3 covers 15 residues.

The chain employs TRBV7-9 and TRBJ2-3; TRBD2 is a possible D gene (6 bases). The CDR3 loop spans 15 amino acids. Trimming stripped 3 bases from V and 3 bases from J, with 13 bases between. Germline V CDR1 and CDR2: SEHNR, FQNEAQ (reference sequence). DNA for the CDR3: TGTGCCAGCAGCTTTGCGACGGAGGGGACAGATACGCAGTATTTT. Its translation: CASSFATEGTDTQYF.

V usage is TRBV16 and J usage is TRBJ2-3, with a possible D match to TRBD1 (5 bases). Germline CDR1 reads KGHSY; CDR2 reads FQNENV. V shed 0 bases and J shed 0 bases, with 7 bases lying between them. The CDR3 runs 15 residues. In DNA form, the CDR3 reads TGTGCCAGCAGCCAATCGCAGGGTAGCACAGATACGCAGTATTTT. This gives the protein CASSQSQGSTDTQYF. Based on the CDR3 plus reference TRBV16 and TRBJ2-3, the full variable domain is GEEVAQTPKHLVRGEGQKAKLYCAPIKGHSYVFWYQQVLKNEFKFLISFQNENVFDETGMPKERFSAKCLPNSPCSLEIQATKLEDSAVYFCASSQSQGSTDTQYFGPGTRLTVL.

The gene calls are TRBV27 and TRBJ1-6; TRBD1 agrees at 10 bases. CDR3 length equals 16 residues. V lost 5 bases, J lost 9 bases, and 10 bases stayed unmatched. Germline values: CDR1 MNHEY, CDR2 SMNVEV (reference sequence). DNA of the CDR3: TGTGCCAGCAGTCCCTCAATCGGACAGGGGGGTTCACCCCTCCACTTT. It encodes CASSPSIGQGGSPLHF.

The gene calls are TRBV28 and TRBJ2-5, with 12 bases fitting TRBD2. The germline V gene has CDR1 MDHEN and CDR2 SYDVKM. The CDR3 consists of 16 residues. The ends lost 4 bases at V and 5 bases at J; junction bases unmatched: 8. The CDR3 sequence is CASSSSTSGRRETQYF. CDR3 sequence (DNA): TGTGCCAGCAGTTCCTCGACTAGCGGGAGACGGGAGACCCAGTACTTC.

The chain couples TRBV7-2 to TRBJ2-7, with 7 bases lining up with TRBD1. This CDR3 is 14 amino acids long. The ends lost 4 bases at V and 3 bases at J; junction bases unmatched: 6. Germline V lookup: CDR1 SGHTA, CDR2 FQGNSA. The CDR3 region has the DNA TGTGCCAGCAGCTCGTCACGGGACAGCTACGAGCAGTACTTC. Protein sequence: CASSSSRDSYEQYF.

This clone was observed a few times. The chain couples TRBV6-6 to TRBJ1-5; unclear D gene. From germline, CDR1 is MNHNY and CDR2 SVGAGI (reference sequence). This CDR3 has 13 residues. V shed 6 bases and J shed 6 bases, with 12 bases lying between them. CDR3 DNA sequence: TGTGCCAGCAGCGGGTGGAGAGGTCAGCCCCAGCATTTT. Translation: CASSGWRGQPQHF.

This clone has just a few counts. The chain links TRBV28 to TRBJ1-1, with D possibly matching TRBD1 (6 bases). Per the germline V gene, CDR1 is MDHEN and CDR2 is SYDVKM. V was clipped by 1 base and J by 1 base, with 13 bases between them. The CDR3 runs 16 residues. The CDR3 DNA is TGTGCCAGCAGTTTATTCCCAGGGGACGAGAACACTGAAGCTTTCTTT. As protein: CASSLFPGDENTEAFF.

The chain links TRBV7-3 to TRBJ2-1; D ambiguous. Trimming left V 2 bases short and J 6 bases short, with 5 bases between. Germline V CDR1 and CDR2: SGHTA, FQGTGA. This CDR3 has 12 residues. CDR3 coding DNA: TGTGCCAGCAGCTTATACGGCAATGAGCAGTTCTTC. Protein sequence: CASSLYGNEQFF.

This clone was observed a few times. The V gene is TRBV5-4, the J gene TRBJ2-7, with a possible D match to TRBD2 (5 bases). Germline lookup yields CDR1 SGHNT and CDR2 YYREEE (reference sequence). CDR3 length: 14 residues. V was trimmed by 0 bases and J by 3 bases, leaving 10 bases between them. The CDR3 region is CASSLDGENYEQYF. CDR3 DNA: TGTGCCAGCAGCTTGGATGGGGAGAACTACGAGCAGTACTTC.